This T cell receptor (beta chain) was sequenced in a study of tumor-infiltrating lymphocytes in primary liver carcinoma. Study in general: Samples returned roughly 3.5 to 8 million productive TCRbeta reads each. Read depth did not differ significantly between tissue types.

The input was roughly 0.5 ug total RNA; TCR beta cDNA was made from it with a constant-region primer. Nested multiplex PCR, run for three rounds with slightly modified ARM-PCR, yielded TCR beta libraries. Two initial PCR rounds of about 9 cycles each paired TRBV1-TRBV30 forward primers with a C-beta reverse primer. TCRdb used MiXCR to reprocess the multiplex PCR reads, holding one entry per CDR3 protein. The sample gives approximately 330,000 distinct CDR3 sequences, around three fifths of which show up once; 5.5% to 7% is in the top ten. Study observations and caveats: Tumor top-250-clone fractions significantly exceeded those of blood (p = 0.039). In tumor-adjacent and tumor-blood pairs, overlap was lower than in tumor region pairs.

Researchers drew blood RNA from unsorted whole blood and extracted germline DNA as well. V lost 4 bases and J 1 base, leaving 13 bases between the germline ends. The CDR3 extends over 15 amino acids. Per the germline V gene, CDR1 is SEHNR and CDR2 is FQNEAQ (reference sequence). Concerning this clonotype itself: No antigen is known for it.

The J gene is TRBJ1-1, the V gene TRBV7-9; D gene uncertain. Input material: peripheral blood. The receptor's source is a man aged 35 to 55 with primary liver carcinoma and hepatitis B virus infection. DNA for the CDR3: TGTGCCAGCAGCTACAAGTGGGGATCGAACACTGAAGCTTTCTTT. Translating it yields CASSYKWGSNTEAFF.